This T cell receptor (beta chain) comes out of a study of T cell responses to AZD1222 COVID-19 vaccine. The study, taken as a whole, reports: Clonal diversity may have been underestimated, and the donors were mostly white British, with more females than males. The breadth and depth of Spike-specific TCRs increased once two AZD1222 doses had been given. Repertoire sampling occurred only after the peak T cell response.

The germline gives CDR1 SGHRS, CDR2 YFSETQ. This CDR3 has 16 amino acids. Trimming at V came to 0 bases and at J to 8 bases, leaving 10 bases not matched to a gene. Points on this clone: Antigen unknown.

Data came from immunoSEQ multiplex PCR; TCRdb stores just in-frame clones and leaves some out. The data hold 110,000 or so clones, with around nine tenths observed a single time. The receptor was derived from an adult in good health. Source: peripheral blood, taken on day 0 of AZD1222 vaccination. The chain is built from TRBV5-1 and TRBJ2-5; TRBD2 agrees at 10 bases. CDR3 in amino acids: CASSLAWTSGDFTQYF. CDR3 DNA: TGCGCCAGCAGCTTGGCCTGGACTAGCGGTGATTTTACCCAGTACTTC.